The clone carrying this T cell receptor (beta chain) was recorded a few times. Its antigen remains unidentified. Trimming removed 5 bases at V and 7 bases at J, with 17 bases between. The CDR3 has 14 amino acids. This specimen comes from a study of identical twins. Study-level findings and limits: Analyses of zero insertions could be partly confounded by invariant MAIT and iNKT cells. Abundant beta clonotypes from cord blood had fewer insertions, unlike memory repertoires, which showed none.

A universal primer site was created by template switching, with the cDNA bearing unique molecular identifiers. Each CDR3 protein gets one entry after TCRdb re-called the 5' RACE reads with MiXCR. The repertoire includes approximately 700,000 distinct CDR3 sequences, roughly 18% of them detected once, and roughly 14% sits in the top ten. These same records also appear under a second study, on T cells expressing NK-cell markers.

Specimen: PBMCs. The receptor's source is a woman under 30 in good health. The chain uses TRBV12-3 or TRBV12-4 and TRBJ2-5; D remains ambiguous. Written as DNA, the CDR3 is TGTGCCAGCAGTCCTTCGCTGCCGACGGGGACCCAGTACTTC. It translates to CASSPSLPTGTQYF.